These 16 T cell receptor beta chains originate from one sample sequenced in a study of cytomegalovirus exposure and HLA in healthy donors. The PCR ran on 60 Vbeta and 13 Jbeta primers. Produced via immunoSEQ multiplex PCR; TCRdb's table is partial and in-frame only. The sample contains a few hundred thousand clones, around 77% of which appear only once. The sample was PBMCs. The receptor source for this set is a woman in her twenties or thirties in good health and CMV-seronegative.

This clone was seen only a few times. This chain links TRBV30 with TRBJ1-2; no clear D gene. The CDR3 totals 12 residues. Between the trimmed V and J ends, which lost 3 bases and 3 bases, there was a span of 8 bases. CDR1 GTSNPN and CDR2 SVGIG come from the germline V gene (reference sequence). CDR3 amino acids: CAWSYTDYGYTF. The CDR3 region has the DNA TGTGCCTGGAGCTATACAGACTATGGCTACACCTTC. The whole variable domain, filled in from reference TRBV30 and TRBJ1-2, reads SQTIHQWPATLVQPVGSPLSLECTVEGTSNPNLYWYRQAAGRGLQLLFYSVGIGQISSEVPQNLSASRPQDRQFILSSKKLLLSDSGFYLCAWSYTDYGYTFGSGTRLTVV.

The chain is built from TRBV18 and TRBJ1-5, with TRBD1 matching 7 bases. Germline CDR1 is KGHSH and CDR2 is LQKENI. Unmatched junction bases numbered 6, after V lost 4 bases and J lost 3 bases. The CDR3 spans 15 residues. CDR3: CASSHRDSFNQPQHF. The CDR3 DNA reads as TGTGCCAGCTCACACCGGGACAGCTTCAATCAGCCCCAGCATTTT.

This clone was picked up a small number of times. V usage is TRBV18 and J usage is TRBJ2-1, with 9 nucleotides matching TRBD2. V lost 4 bases to trimming and J lost 4 bases; unmatched junction nucleotides: 5. The CDR3 extends over 15 amino acids. Germline CDR1 reads KGHSH; CDR2 reads LQKENI. The CDR3 nucleotides read TGTGCCAGCTCACAAGGACTAGCGCAATACAATGAGCAGTTCTTC. The encoded protein is CASSQGLAQYNEQFF.

The J gene is TRBJ2-3, the V gene TRBV15, with 7 bases aligning to TRBD2. J lost 1 base, V lost 3 bases, and 7 bases had no gene match. The V gene's germline CDR1 is LNHNV and CDR2 YYDKDF (reference sequence). The CDR3 totals 16 residues. DNA for the CDR3: TGTGCCACCAGCAGGAGGGGCGGGAGTGGCACAGATACGCAGTATTTT. Amino acid sequence: CATSRRGGSGTDTQYF. Together with reference TRBV15 and TRBJ2-3, the CDR3 gives the full variable domain: DAMVIQNPRYQVTQFGKPVTLSCSQTLNHNVMYWYQQKSSQAPKLLFHYYDKDFNNEADTPDNFQSRRPNTSFCFLDIRSPGLGDTAMYLCATSRRGGSGTDTQYFGPGTRLTVL.

The chain carries TRBV27 and TRBJ2-7; 7 bases align to TRBD2. Germline assignment: CDR1 MNHEY and CDR2 SMNVEV (reference sequence). The CDR3 covers 13 residues. The J segment lost 6 bases and the V segment lost 6 bases, leaving 8 bases of the junction unmatched. CDR3 residues: CASSRGESGEQYF. The CDR3 coding sequence is TGTGCCAGCAGCCGGGGGGAATCGGGCGAGCAGTACTTC.

The chain joins TRBV18 to TRBJ2-7, with D perhaps matching TRBD1 (6 bases). The CDR3 has 12 amino acids. V was clipped by 4 bases and J by 6 bases, with 10 bases between them. The V gene's germline CDR1 is KGHSH and CDR2 LQKENI. CDR3 in amino acids: CASSLQGFEQYF. The CDR3 DNA reads TGTGCCAGCTCACTGCAGGGGTTCGAGCAGTACTTC.

This clone has only one observation. V gene TRBV10-3 combines with J gene TRBJ1-2; D gene ambiguous. The CDR3 spans 10 residues. Germline CDR1 reads ENHRY; CDR2 reads SYGVKD. With 10 bases removed from V and 7 bases from J, the gap between germline ends came to 10 bases. CDR3 sequence (DNA): TGTGCCACCTGGGCTGGTGGCTACACCTTC. Amino acid sequence: CATWAGGYTF.

This chain connects TRBV5-1 to TRBJ2-1; 10 bases are a match to TRBD2. The germline gives CDR1 SGHRS, CDR2 YFSETQ. V shed 4 bases, J shed 6 bases, and the junction held 7 bases outside the gene matches. The CDR3 is 15 amino acids. The CDR3 here is CASSPTAGGSNEQFF. In DNA form, the CDR3 reads TGCGCCAGCAGCCCTACAGCGGGGGGGTCCAATGAGCAGTTCTTC. Variable domain in full (rest from reference TRBV5-1 and TRBJ2-1): KAGVTQTPRYLIKTRGQQVTLSCSPISGHRSVSWYQQTPGQGLQFLFEYFSETQRNKGNFPGRFSGRQFSNSRSEMNVSTLELGDSALYLCASSPTAGGSNEQFFGPGTRLTVL.

This chain connects TRBV29-1 to TRBJ2-7; 8 bases agree with TRBD2. Trimming at V came to 7 bases and at J to 3 bases, leaving 2 bases not matched to a gene. In germline, CDR1 is SQVTM, CDR2 ANQGSEA. The CDR3 runs to 11 residues. The CDR3 coding sequence is TGCAGCGCGAGCGGGAGCTACGAGCAGTACTTC. It translates to CSASGSYEQYF.

This clone occurred a few times. This chain uses TRBV5-1 with TRBJ2-2; D remains unclear. From germline, CDR1 is SGHRS and CDR2 YFSETQ. V lost 0 bases to trimming and J lost 5 bases, with 8 bases between them. The CDR3 is 14 amino acids. The CDR3 protein is CASSLAPETGELFF. The CDR3 coding sequence is TGCGCCAGCAGCTTGGCCCCAGAAACCGGGGAGCTGTTTTTT. The variable domain in full, completed from reference TRBV5-1 and TRBJ2-2, reads KAGVTQTPRYLIKTRGQQVTLSCSPISGHRSVSWYQQTPGQGLQFLFEYFSETQRNKGNFPGRFSGRQFSNSRSEMNVSTLELGDSALYLCASSLAPETGELFFGEGSRLTVL.

CDR3 amino acids: CASSLGFGNSPLHF. Here the CDR3 DNA reads TGTGCCAGCAGCTTAGGGTTCGGGAATTCACCCCTCCACTTT. The gene calls are TRBV7-8 and TRBJ1-6; D gene ambiguous. CDR1 and CDR2 (germline): SGHVS, FQNEAQ. The CDR3 sequence is 14 residues long. The ends were cut back, 1 base at V and 7 bases at J, with 8 bases in the middle.

The V and J genes are TRBV28 and TRBJ2-7; D may be TRBD2 (5 bases). Trimming removed 2 bases from V and 7 bases from J, with 15 bases in between. CDR3 length equals 14 residues. Germline assignment: CDR1 MDHEN and CDR2 SYDVKM. This CDR3 is CASSLAGNTLEQYF. The CDR3, as DNA: TGTGCCAGCAGTTTAGCGGGTAATACCTTAGAGCAGTACTTC.

As for this clone: A read error may account for a junction end that differs from germline. The gene calls are TRBV10-1 and TRBJ1-2; maybe TRBD1 (5 bases). Germline V gives CDR1 WNHNN, CDR2 SYGVQD (reference sequence). CDR3 length: 17 residues. This CDR3 reads CASSEMEMEGRDYGYPF. The CDR3 nucleotides are TGCGCCAGCAGTGAGATGGAAATGGAGGGTCGGGACTATGGCTACCCCTTC.

This clone was recorded a few times. The chain couples TRBV5-4 to TRBJ1-1; no clear D gene. Trimming removed 4 bases at V and 0 bases at J, with 13 bases between. The CDR3 covers 15 residues. Germline-derived CDR1 and CDR2 are SGHNT and YYREEE (reference sequence). CDR3 loop: CASSPVGGMNTEAFF. The DNA of the CDR3 is TGTGCCAGCAGCCCAGTAGGAGGGATGAACACTGAAGCTTTCTTT.

This chain links TRBV10-3 with TRBJ2-7, with D tentatively TRBD2 (6 bases). The CDR3 loop spans 16 amino acids. CDR1 is ENHRY and CDR2 is SYGVKD in the germline V gene. Trimming pared 1 base from V and 3 bases from J, leaving 16 bases between. CDR3 sequence reads: CAISEYIPTRNYEQYF. The CDR3, as DNA: TGTGCCATCAGTGAGTATATACCGACTAGGAACTACGAGCAGTACTTC.

This chain connects TRBV20-1 to TRBJ2-5; D gene uncertain. V shed 5 bases and J shed 4 bases, with 8 bases lying between them. Germline-derived CDR1 and CDR2 are DFQATT and SNEGSKA (reference sequence). The CDR3 length is 11 residues. CDR3 amino acids: CSALRRETQYF. The CDR3 DNA is TGCAGTGCTCTGAGAAGAGAGACCCAGTACTTC.